Below, 7 T cell receptor beta chains from the same sample are listed, as sequenced in a study of response to subunit inactivated influenza vaccine. TCRdb independently ran MiXCR on the RT-PCR reads; one entry per CDR3 protein. The data show around 170,000 distinct CDR3 sequences, with around 11% seen just once and under 40% held by the top ten. Sequenced here: CD8+ T cells sorted from PBMCs, sampled less than 30 months after vaccination. The receptors shown here come from a man in his fifties or sixties who received an inactivated influenza vaccine.

Worth noting for this clonotype: A read error may account for a junction end that differs from germline. The V call is TRBV20-1, the J call TRBJ2-5, with D uncertain. This CDR3 region has 14 residues. Germline V gene lookup returns CDR1 DFQATT and CDR2 SNEGSKA (reference sequence). CDR3: CSARNEDRQESQYF. Here the CDR3 DNA reads TGCAGTGCTAGAAATGAAGATAGACAAGAGTCCCAGTACTTC.

This clonotype has a count of ten or more. V is TRBV7-8 and J is TRBJ1-1, with a weak D call TRBD1 (6 bases). V lost 5 bases and J lost 7, with 23 bases in between. Germline V gives CDR1 SGHVS, CDR2 FQNEAQ. This CDR3 has 16 amino acids. The CDR3 sequence: CASSPIRGSLLVEAFF. Written as DNA, the CDR3 is TGTGCCAGCAGCCCAATCAGGGGCTCTCTTCTCGTTGAAGCTTTCTTT.

The chain is built from TRBV6-2 or TRBV6-3 and TRBJ2-2; 8 bases align to TRBD2. The junction had 10 bases not matched to a gene; V was cut back by 8 bases and J by 5 bases. Germline CDR1 MNHEY, CDR2 SVGEGT. The CDR3 is made up of 15 amino acids. The CDR3, as DNA: TGTGCCAGCGGCGGGGGGACTAGACGAACCGGGGAGCTGTTTTTT. It encodes CASGGGTRRTGELFF.

This clonotype was counted between two and nine times. The rearrangement links TRBV12-3 or TRBV12-4 to TRBJ2-1; tentatively, D is TRBD1 or TRBD2 (5 bases each). The CDR3 loop spans 15 amino acids. The V end was cut by 7 bases, the J end by 4 bases, with 17 bases between. CDR3 loop: CASITSGGEYNEQFF. In DNA, the CDR3 is TGTGCCAGCATCACCAGTGGGGGAGAGTACAATGAGCAGTTCTTC.

In its sample, this clonotype was seen a few times. V is TRBV12-3 or TRBV12-4 and J is TRBJ2-7, with D unresolved. CDR3 length: 13 residues. The V and J ends lost 4 bases and 2 bases respectively, with 9 bases between them. The CDR3 loop is CASSSVSPYEQYF. CDR3 coding DNA: TGTGCCAGCAGTTCCGTGTCACCCTACGAGCAGTACTTC.

The chain has TRBV5-1 and TRBJ2-7; no firm D call. Trimming shortened V by 0 bases and J by 4 bases, and 11 bases separated the two germline ends. The CDR3 covers 14 residues. Germline loops: CDR1 SGHRS, CDR2 YFSETQ. CDR3 DNA: TGCGCCAGCAGCTTGGCCGCACAGTCATACGAGCAGTACTTC. This codes for CASSLAAQSYEQYF.

In its sample, this clonotype was seen many times. The chain recombines TRBV15 with TRBJ2-3; D is possibly TRBD1 (5 bases). The CDR3 consists of 15 residues. Trimming cost V 3 bases and J 5 bases, with 15 bases left between them. Germline loops: CDR1 LNHNV, CDR2 YYDKDF (reference sequence). This CDR3 reads CATSSLRVVGDTQYF. CDR3 nucleotide sequence: TGTGCCACCAGCAGCCTCAGGGTTGTGGGAGATACGCAGTATTTT. The complete variable domain, with remaining parts taken from reference TRBV15 and TRBJ2-3, reads DAMVIQNPRYQVTQFGKPVTLSCSQTLNHNVMYWYQQKSSQAPKLLFHYYDKDFNNEADTPDNFQSRRPNTSFCFLDIRSPGLGDTAMYLCATSSLRVVGDTQYFGPGTRLTVL.